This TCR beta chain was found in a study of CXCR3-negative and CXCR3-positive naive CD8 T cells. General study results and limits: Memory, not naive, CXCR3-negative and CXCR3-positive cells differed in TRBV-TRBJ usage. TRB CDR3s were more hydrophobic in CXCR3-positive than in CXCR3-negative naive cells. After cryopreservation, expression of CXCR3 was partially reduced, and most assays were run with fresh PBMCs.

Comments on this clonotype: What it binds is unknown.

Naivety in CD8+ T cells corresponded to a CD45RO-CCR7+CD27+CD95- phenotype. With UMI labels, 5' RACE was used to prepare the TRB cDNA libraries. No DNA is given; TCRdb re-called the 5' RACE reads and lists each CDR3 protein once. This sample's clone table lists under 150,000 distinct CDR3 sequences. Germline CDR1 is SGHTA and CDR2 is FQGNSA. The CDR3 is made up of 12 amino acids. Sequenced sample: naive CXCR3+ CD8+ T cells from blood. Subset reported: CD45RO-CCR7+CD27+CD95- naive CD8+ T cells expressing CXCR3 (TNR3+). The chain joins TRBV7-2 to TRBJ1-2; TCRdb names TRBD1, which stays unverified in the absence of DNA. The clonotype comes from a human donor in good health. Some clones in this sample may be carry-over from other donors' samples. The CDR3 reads CASSIQGDGYTF. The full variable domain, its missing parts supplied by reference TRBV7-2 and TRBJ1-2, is GAGVSQSPSNKVTEKGKDVELRCDPISGHTALYWYRQSLGQGLEFLIYFQGNSAPDKSGLPSDRFSAERTGGSVSTLTIQRTQQEDSAVYLCASSIQGDGYTFGSGTRLTVV.